Each of the 23 T cell receptor beta chains below was sequenced from the same sample in a study of T-cell reconstitution after alpha-beta-depleted transplantation in children. Unique molecular identifiers tagged the TCRbeta library. MiXCR, applied by TCRdb to the PCR reads, yields one record per CDR3 protein. The sample lists fewer than 700,000 distinct CDR3 sequences; approximately 12% were seen once. The sequencing here drew on PBMCs, mostly from graft donor cells, taken 360 days after TCRalphabeta/CD19-depleted stem cell transplant. The receptors stem from a male patient younger than 18 who had a stem cell transplant for acute myeloid leukemia, so the T cells may come from the graft donor.

This clonotype was observed a few times. The chain recombines TRBV9 with TRBJ1-1; D call uncertain. The V gene's germline CDR1 is SGDLS and CDR2 YYNGEE. The CDR3 extends over 14 amino acids. Trimming shortened V by 1 base and J by 0 bases, and 7 bases separated the two germline ends. The CDR3 coding sequence is TGTGCCAGCAGCGTAAAGGCCTTGAACACTGAAGCTTTCTTT. Translated: CASSVKALNTEAFF.

This clonotype was detected many times. CDR3 region: CASSLGSLGSYEQYF. CDR3 bases: TGTGCCAGCAGCCTTGGGTCTCTCGGGAGCTACGAGCAGTACTTC. The chain uses TRBV4-2 and TRBJ2-7; the D gene is possibly TRBD2 (6 bases). This CDR3 has 15 amino acids. Germline-derived CDR1 and CDR2 are LGHNA and YNFKEQ. Trimming shortened V by 4 bases and J by 3 bases, and 16 bases separated the two germline ends.

J is TRBJ2-7 and V is TRBV12-3 or TRBV12-4; TRBD2 matches 8 bases. V dropped 4 bases and J dropped 6; count of bases not matched to a gene: 5. CDR3 length equals 13 residues. CDR3 sequence (DNA): TGTGCCAGCAGTTCCCGACTAGCGAGCGAGCAGTACTTC. It specifies CASSSRLASEQYF.

This clonotype was counted only a few times. This chain connects TRBV2 to TRBJ1-1; a possible D gene is TRBD1 (6 bases). The CDR3 extends over 15 amino acids. Trimming shortened V by 6 bases and J by 5 bases, and 19 bases separated the two germline ends. Germline lookup yields CDR1 SNHLY and CDR2 FYNNEI. CDR3 coding DNA: TGTGCCAGCAGGGGTTTTGGGGGGCCGCGGACTGAAGCTTTCTTT. Protein product: CASRGFGGPRTEAFF.

In this sample, this clonotype turned up many times. The chain carries TRBV9 and TRBJ2-1, with no clear D. Germline CDR1 and CDR2: SGDLS and YYNGEE. The CDR3 is made up of 12 amino acids. V was trimmed by 4 bases and J by 5 bases, leaving 7 bases between them. CDR3 amino acids: CASSSTNNEQFF. CDR3 DNA: TGTGCCAGCAGCTCAACCAACAATGAGCAGTTCTTC.

The chain joins TRBV4-3 to TRBJ1-6; the D is unclear. The CDR3 length is 14 residues. Germline V lookup: CDR1 LGHNA, CDR2 YSLEER. Trimming cost V 3 bases and J 9 bases, with 12 bases left between them. This CDR3 is CASSHGGTGSPLHF. CDR3 bases: TGCGCCAGCAGCCATGGCGGAACTGGTTCACCCCTCCACTTT.

The rearrangement links TRBV11-2 to TRBJ2-7; 7 bases are a match to TRBD1. Germline trimming cut 5 bases from V and 12 bases from J; bases unmatched to any gene: 13. Germline lookup yields CDR1 SGHAT and CDR2 FQNNGV. The CDR3 totals 13 residues. CDR3 protein: CASSPLRDSSSYF. Written as DNA, the CDR3 is TGTGCCAGCAGCCCGCTTCGGGACAGCAGCTCGTACTTC.

This clonotype was counted many times. The V gene is TRBV7-2, the J gene TRBJ2-1; 14 positions match TRBD2. The CDR3 has 19 amino acids. CDR1 SGHTA and CDR2 FQGNSA come from the germline V gene. J lost 8 bases, V lost 4 bases, and 16 bases had no gene match. The CDR3 DNA reads TGTGCCAGCAGCTCCCCTGCCCCCGGGACTAGCGGGAGTCGGTATGAGCAGTTCTTC. It specifies CASSSPAPGTSGSRYEQFF.

Only a few counts were recorded for this clonotype. The V and J genes are TRBV6-5 and TRBJ2-1; TRBD1 agrees at 8 bases. The length of the CDR3 is 12 residues. J gave up 7 bases and V 9 bases, and 5 bases lay outside the gene matches. Germline V CDR1 and CDR2: MNHEY, SVGAGI. The DNA of the CDR3 is TGTGCCAGTCTGGACAGGGTGAATGAGCAGTTCTTC. Protein: CASLDRVNEQFF.

This CDR3 reads CALQGVGNTIYF. The CDR3 coding sequence is TGTGCCCTCCAGGGAGTTGGAAACACCATATATTTT. V gene TRBV30 combines with J gene TRBJ1-3; D is possibly TRBD1 (5 bases). This CDR3 has 12 amino acids. V lost 8 bases, J lost 3 bases, and 11 bases lay in between. CDR1 is GTSNPN and CDR2 is SVGIG in the germline V gene (reference sequence).

This clonotype was counted only a few times. J is TRBJ1-5 and V is TRBV7-2; 8 bases agree with TRBD1. The V gene's germline CDR1 is SGHTA and CDR2 FQGNSA. After removal of 0 bases from V and 0 bases from J, the junction contained 4 bases not matched to a gene. The CDR3 covers 17 residues. The DNA of the CDR3 is TGTGCCAGCAGCTTAGCTCACAGGGGGTATAGCAATCAGCCCCAGCATTTT. Its translation is CASSLAHRGYSNQPQHF. Supplemented by reference TRBV7-2 and TRBJ1-5, the full variable domain reads GAGVSQSPSNKVTEKGKDVELRCDPISGHTALYWYRQSLGQGLEFLIYFQGNSAPDKSGLPSDRFSAERTGGSVSTLTIQRTQQEDSAVYLCASSLAHRGYSNQPQHFGDGTRLSIL.

In its sample, this clonotype was seen a few times. This sequence joins TRBV20-1 and TRBJ2-7, with 7 bases lining up with TRBD1. CDR1 DFQATT and CDR2 SNEGSKA come from the germline V gene (reference sequence). The CDR3 totals 14 residues. With 0 bases clipped from V and 0 bases from J, the junction kept 2 bases outside the gene matches. CDR3 bases: TGCAGTGCTAGAGATTGGGACAGCTCCTACGAGCAGTACTTC. This codes for CSARDWDSSYEQYF.

There are many counts of this clonotype. This chain uses TRBV10-3 with TRBJ2-2; D is unclear. Germline loops: CDR1 ENHRY, CDR2 SYGVKD. The V end lost 6 bases, the J end lost 5 bases, and 13 bases lay between the germline ends. The CDR3 runs to 14 residues. CDR3 nucleotides: TGTGCCATCAGCCTAGGCCAGGTGACCGGGGAGCTGTTTTTT. Residues: CAISLGQVTGELFF.

The chain employs TRBV7-9 and TRBJ2-1; a possible D gene is TRBD2 (5 bases). In germline, CDR1 is SEHNR, CDR2 FQNEAQ (reference sequence). This CDR3 region has 14 residues. V was pared by 3 bases and J by 8 bases, with 14 bases between. The CDR3 DNA follows: TGTGCCAGCAGCTTCTCGAGGGTGTCATATGAGCAGTTCTTC. It yields the protein CASSFSRVSYEQFF.

This clonotype was picked up a small number of times. This sequence joins TRBV10-3 and TRBJ2-3; D gene uncertain. Germline V gene sequence: CDR1 ENHRY, CDR2 SYGVKD. CDR3 length equals 14 residues. Deletions cut 10 bases from V and 0 bases from J, with 14 bases between. CDR3 DNA sequence: TGTGCCAGCGCCTGGGCCCTAAGCACAGATACGCAGTATTTT. Its protein product is CASAWALSTDTQYF.

There are many counts of this clonotype. The chain couples TRBV5-6 to TRBJ2-2; 7 nucleotides match TRBD2. J lost 3 bases, V lost 4 bases, and 6 bases had no gene match. The length of the CDR3 is 15 residues. The germline V gene has CDR1 SGHDT and CDR2 YYEEEE. The CDR3 is CASSRTGGYTGELFF. In nucleotides, the CDR3 is TGTGCCAGCAGCCGCACGGGAGGTTACACCGGGGAGCTGTTTTTT.

V gene TRBV15 combines with J gene TRBJ2-1, with 9 bases that match TRBD2. Germline-derived CDR1 and CDR2 are LNHNV and YYDKDF (reference sequence). The CDR3 runs to 16 residues. The trim removed 0 bases at V and 6 bases at J, leaving 6 bases unmatched. The chain's CDR3 is CATSREREGRFNEQFF. DNA for the CDR3: TGTGCCACCAGCAGAGAGCGGGAGGGCCGGTTCAATGAGCAGTTCTTC.

This clonotype has only a few counts. This rearrangement joins TRBV20-1 to TRBJ2-3, with a weak D call TRBD1 (5 bases). Germline V gene data show CDR1 as DFQATT and CDR2 as SNEGSKA (reference sequence). Trimming removed 4 bases from V and 1 base from J, with 15 bases in between. The CDR3 has 15 amino acids. For the CDR3, the DNA is TGCAGTGCTATTAGTGACAGACACGGCACAGATACGCAGTATTTT. This translates into CSAISDRHGTDTQYF.

The rearrangement links TRBV9 to TRBJ2-6, with D possibly TRBD2 on 5 matching bases. Per germline, CDR1 SGDLS and CDR2 YYNGEE. Trimming cost V 9 bases and J 2 bases, with 12 bases left between them. This CDR3 comprises 14 residues. The CDR3 loop reads CATAAGTGANVLTF. The CDR3 nucleotides read TGTGCCACGGCCGCCGGGACTGGGGCCAACGTCCTGACTTTC.

The chain is built from TRBV2 and TRBJ2-3, with TRBD2 identical over 9 bases. Germline trimming cut 7 bases from V and 1 base from J; bases unmatched to any gene: 18. This CDR3 has 19 amino acids. From germline, CDR1 is SNHLY and CDR2 FYNNEI. As DNA, the CDR3 is TGTGCCAGCAACCAAGGAGGTCTAGCGGGGCCCCCACGCACAGATACGCAGTATTTT. Its protein product is CASNQGGLAGPPRTDTQYF.

The chain uses TRBV15 and TRBJ1-2; D gene ambiguous. The CDR3 is 12 amino acids. V lost 1 base to trimming and J lost 13 bases, with 13 bases between them. Germline CDR1 reads LNHNV; CDR2 reads YYDKDF (reference sequence). CDR3 nucleotide sequence: TGTGCCACCAGCAGAGGGCCTGCCGGACGCACCTTC. Translated: CATSRGPAGRTF.

Many counts were recorded for this clonotype. The genes are TRBV4-2 and TRBJ2-1; D is uncertain. Deletions cut 0 bases from V and 9 bases from J, with 6 bases between. The CDR3 extends over 12 amino acids. CDR1 is LGHNA and CDR2 is YNFKEQ in the germline V gene. CDR3 DNA sequence: TGTGCCAGCAGCCAAGATTATGGTGAGCAGTTCTTC. Amino acids: CASSQDYGEQFF.

This chain uses TRBV20-1 with TRBJ2-3; 12 nucleotides match TRBD2. The CDR3 runs 14 residues. The germline CDR1 and CDR2 sequences are DFQATT and SNEGSKA (reference sequence). With V trimmed by 6 bases and J by 3 bases, 4 bases remained unmatched. The CDR3 coding sequence is TGCAGTGCGCAGACTAGCGGGAGTACAGATACGCAGTATTTT. Residues: CSAQTSGSTDTQYF.